This is a list of T cell receptor beta chains from one sample in a study of T cells in Graves' hyperthyroidism and ophthalmopathy. Each CDR3 protein gets one entry after TCRdb re-called the multiplex PCR reads with MiXCR. This repertoire shows more than 500,000 distinct CDR3 sequences, around 15% found once; its top ten account for around 3.9%. Sequenced sample: blood. The receptors were sampled from a woman aged 25 to 39 with Graves' hyperthyroidism. Each CDR3 is given without its conserved first and last residue.

cdr3_length,v_call,j_call,cdr3_aa
13,TRBV2,TRBJ2-7,ASSQDIQLAREQY
14,TRBV5-5,TRBJ1-4,ASSLGWTPTNEKLF
12,TRBV20-1,TRBJ1-2,SASGTREIYGYT
13,TRBV27,TRBJ2-1,ASSVSRVVWDEQF
11,TRBV7-8,TRBJ2-3,ASSLAFTDTQY
11,TRBV28,TRBJ2-7,ASGKGSSYEQY
13,TRBV12-3/TRBV12-4,TRBJ1-6,ASSFVSSYNSPLH
11,TRBV11-2,TRBJ1-1,ASSPGLPPEAF
13,TRBV30,TRBJ2-1,AWSVLGTEYNEQF
12,TRBV20-1,TRBJ2-7,SARVRDSTYEQY
11,TRBV6-5,TRBJ1-1,ASSYRGPTEAF
14,TRBV20-1,TRBJ2-7,SARDSGAGSSYEQY
13,TRBV12-3/TRBV12-4,TRBJ2-1,ASTLRSGGNNEQF
14,TRBV10-3,TRBJ2-3,AISVGNPTGADTQY
12,TRBV29-1,TRBJ1-2,SAIKRTGEDGYT
16,TRBV7-8,TRBJ2-7,ASSLGGLAGGPSYEQY
15,TRBV5-8,TRBJ2-2,ASSRPGTGRDTGELF
10,TRBV7-9,TRBJ2-1,ASSLELNEQF
9,TRBV10-3,TRBJ1-1,AISESGPTF
12,TRBV15,TRBJ1-4,ATSAQRGNGKLF
11,TRBV27,TRBJ2-2,ASTQRGGGELF
16,TRBV28,TRBJ2-7,ASSLLRGVGQGRNEQY
13,TRBV7-9,TRBJ2-3,ASSSGLAATDTQY
15,TRBV24-1,TRBJ2-5,ATSDLGAGGPRETQY
11,TRBV20-1,TRBJ2-7,SAISGSMDEQY
14,TRBV5-1,TRBJ2-5,ASSPPPRQMKETQY
10,TRBV30,TRBJ2-3,AWSPTDLVQY
8,TRBV20-1,TRBJ2-1,SAADGEQF
9,TRBV19,TRBJ2-3,ASNRGGPQY
11,TRBV11-2,TRBJ2-7,ASSLNTPYEQY
12,TRBV20-1,TRBJ2-5,SARGSFVAMTQY
14,TRBV28,TRBJ2-7,ASSDPRSYRSYEQY
12,TRBV27,TRBJ1-6,ASGRGASNSPLH
15,TRBV5-1,TRBJ1-2,ASSIGDIGTRHYGYT
12,TRBV10-1,TRBJ1-3,GLPGPHSGNTIY
12,TRBV6-1,TRBJ2-7,ASSPTTGTYEQY
15,TRBV6-6,TRBJ1-4,ASSYSGIREVDEKLF
11,TRBV2,TRBJ2-1,ASTSGVLNEQF
16,TRBV7-2,TRBJ1-2,ASSYPSWQGAHNYGYT
14,TRBV2,TRBJ2-3,ASSEGGSRVTDTQY
13,TRBV30,TRBJ2-1,AWRGTGTRGYEQF
15,TRBV20-1,TRBJ2-3,SAKLPAGRRETDTQY
16,TRBV6-1,TRBJ2-3,ASSSWGDVAGPTDTQY
14,TRBV3-1,TRBJ1-4,ASSQIESQGYEKLF
12,TRBV28,TRBJ2-7,ASSLRRVSYEQY
13,TRBV12-5,TRBJ2-3,ASGDPGGGTDTQY
13,TRBV4-1,TRBJ1-5,ASSQVIASPQPQH
13,TRBV24-1,TRBJ2-4,ATSDPSGRDDIQY
14,TRBV7-9,TRBJ2-7,ASSLNDDRGLSEQY
14,TRBV5-4,TRBJ2-1,ASSFSVGGSYNEQF
12,TRBV20-1,TRBJ2-7,SAYSLGQGAEQY